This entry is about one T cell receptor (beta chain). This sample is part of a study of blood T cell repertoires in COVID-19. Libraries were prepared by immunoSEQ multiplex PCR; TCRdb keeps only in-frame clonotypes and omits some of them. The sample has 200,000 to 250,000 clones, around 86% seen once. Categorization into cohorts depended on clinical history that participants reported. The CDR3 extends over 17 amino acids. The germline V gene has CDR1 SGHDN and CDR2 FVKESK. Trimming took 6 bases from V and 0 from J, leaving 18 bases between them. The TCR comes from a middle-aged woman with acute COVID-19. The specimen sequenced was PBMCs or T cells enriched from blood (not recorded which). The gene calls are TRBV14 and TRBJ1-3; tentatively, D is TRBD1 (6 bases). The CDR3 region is CASSRNHRASSGNTIYF. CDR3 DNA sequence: TGTGCCAGCAGTCGGAATCACAGGGCCTCCTCTGGAAACACCATATATTTT.